A single sample gave rise to the 10 T cell receptor beta chains below, sequenced in a study of vaccination and CD4 T cells after COVID-19. Treatment of the sample: roughly ten-day PBMC culture with coronavirus spike peptide pools or control peptides (ViraFEST assay). Antigens for these TCRs are unknown. Sequenced with the Oncomine TCR Beta short-read assay was DNA taken from cultured CD4+ T cells. TCRdb reprocessed the PCR reads with MiXCR, giving one entry per CDR3 protein. The data contain around 10,000 distinct CDR3 sequences, 43% of them singletons. The sample taken for sequencing was CD4+ T cells from blood, cultured in vitro. These receptors were taken from a human donor who had recovered from COVID-19.

The rearrangement joins TRBV25-1 to TRBJ2-3; D is perhaps TRBD1 or TRBD2 (6 bases each). Deletions cut 2 bases from V and 5 bases from J, with 14 bases between. The CDR3 sequence is 15 residues long. In germline, CDR1 is MGHDK, CDR2 SYGVNS. The CDR3 spells CASSEQGGRKDTQYF. DNA of the CDR3: TGTGCCAGCAGTGAACAAGGGGGGAGAAAAGATACGCAGTATTTT.

The CDR3 region is CSASQEGAKAEAFF. The CDR3 coding sequence is TGCAGTGCCTCTCAAGAAGGGGCAAAAGCTGAAGCTTTCTTT. V gene TRBV20-1 combines with J gene TRBJ1-1, with D possibly matching TRBD1 (5 bases). The V gene lost 6 bases and the J gene lost 6 bases, with 20 bases spanning the gap. This CDR3 region has 14 residues. Germline lookup yields CDR1 DFQATT and CDR2 SNEGSKA (reference sequence).

The chain carries TRBV27 and TRBJ1-5; no firm D call. V lost 1 base, J lost 0 bases, and 7 bases lay in between. CDR1 is MNHEY, CDR2 SMNVEV, per germline (reference sequence). The CDR3 has 15 residues. DNA of the CDR3: TGTGCCAGCAGTTTATGGCACGATAGCAATCAGCCCCAGCATTTT. Its protein is CASSLWHDSNQPQHF.

This clonotype was observed a handful of times. The chain links TRBV6-5 to TRBJ1-1; a weak D match, TRBD1 (5 bases). The CDR3 sequence is 17 residues long. The germline gives CDR1 MNHEY, CDR2 SVGAGI. The ends were cut back, 2 bases at V and 0 bases at J, with 16 bases in the middle. CDR3 sequence reads: CASSYGFNRRMNTEAFF. The CDR3 DNA reads TGTGCCAGCAGTTACGGTTTTAACAGGAGGATGAACACTGAAGCTTTCTTT.

The genes are TRBV6-2 or TRBV6-3 and TRBJ2-5, with 11 bases aligning to TRBD2. V was pared by 5 bases and J by 9 bases, with 11 bases of the junction left unmatched. This CDR3 is 15 amino acids long. Germline CDR1 MNHEY, CDR2 SVGEGT. The CDR3 bases are TGTGCCAGCAGTCTAGCGGGGGGACAAAACCAGGCCCAGTACTTC. Translating gives CASSLAGGQNQAQYF.

The chain uses TRBV12-3 or TRBV12-4 and TRBJ1-2, with D unresolved. Trimming pared 6 bases from V and 4 bases from J, leaving 15 bases between. This CDR3 region has 14 residues. The CDR3 reads CASSSGLALYGYTF. The CDR3 DNA reads as TGTGCCAGCAGCTCTGGACTAGCCCTCTATGGCTACACCTTC.

The genes are TRBV7-9 and TRBJ2-3; the D is unclear. V was trimmed by 5 bases and J by 1 base, leaving 13 bases between them. The germline CDR1 and CDR2 sequences are SEHNR and FQNEAQ (reference sequence). The CDR3 contains 15 residues. The CDR3 DNA follows: TGTGCCAGCAGCGTGGGTTTTTCACGCACAGATACGCAGTATTTT. Amino acids: CASSVGFSRTDTQYF.

V and J are TRBV12-3 or TRBV12-4 and TRBJ1-2; no reliable D call. The CDR3 length is 14 residues. V was shortened by 4 bases and J by 4 bases, with 13 bases between the two germline ends. The CDR3 loop is CASSYRGSGYGYTF. The CDR3 bases are TGTGCCAGCAGTTATCGGGGTTCGGGCTATGGCTACACCTTC.

This clonotype was observed a handful of times. V usage is TRBV19 and J usage is TRBJ2-3; TRBD2 is a possible D gene (6 bases). Germline CDR1 is LNHDA and CDR2 is SQIVND (reference sequence). The CDR3 contains 14 residues. The V end lost 4 bases, the J end lost 0 bases, and 8 bases lay between the germline ends. Written as DNA, the CDR3 is TGTGCCAGTAGTAGGGCGGGGAGCACAGATACGCAGTATTTT. Residues: CASSRAGSTDTQYF.

The V gene is TRBV7-8, the J gene TRBJ1-1; D is undetermined. Trimming stripped 4 bases from V and 4 bases from J, with 10 bases between. The CDR3 loop spans 13 amino acids. CDR1 and CDR2 (germline): SGHVS, FQNEAQ. This CDR3 reads CASSSSSITEAFF. DNA for the CDR3: TGTGCCAGCAGCTCCTCAAGCATCACTGAAGCTTTCTTT. The whole variable domain, remainder taken from reference TRBV7-8 and TRBJ1-1, is GAGVSQSPRYKVAKRGQDVALRCDPISGHVSLFWYQQALGQGPEFLTYFQNEAQLDKSGLPSDRFFAERPEGSVSTLKIQRTQQEDSAVYLCASSSSSITEAFFGQGTRLTVV.